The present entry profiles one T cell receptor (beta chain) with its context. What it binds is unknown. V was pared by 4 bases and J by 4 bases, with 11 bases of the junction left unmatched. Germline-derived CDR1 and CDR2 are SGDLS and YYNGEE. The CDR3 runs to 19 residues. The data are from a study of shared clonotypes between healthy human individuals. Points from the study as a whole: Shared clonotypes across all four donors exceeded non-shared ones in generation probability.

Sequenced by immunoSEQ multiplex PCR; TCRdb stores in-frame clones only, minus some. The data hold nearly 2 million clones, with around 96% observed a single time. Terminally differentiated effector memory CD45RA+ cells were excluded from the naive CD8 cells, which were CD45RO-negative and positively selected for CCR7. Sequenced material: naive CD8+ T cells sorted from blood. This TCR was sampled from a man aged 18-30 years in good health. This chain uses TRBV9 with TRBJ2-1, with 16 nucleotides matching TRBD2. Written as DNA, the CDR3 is TGTGCCAGCAGCTCCCTGGGGACTAGCGGGAGGGCCGGTTACAATGAGCAGTTCTTC. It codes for CASSSLGTSGRAGYNEQFF.